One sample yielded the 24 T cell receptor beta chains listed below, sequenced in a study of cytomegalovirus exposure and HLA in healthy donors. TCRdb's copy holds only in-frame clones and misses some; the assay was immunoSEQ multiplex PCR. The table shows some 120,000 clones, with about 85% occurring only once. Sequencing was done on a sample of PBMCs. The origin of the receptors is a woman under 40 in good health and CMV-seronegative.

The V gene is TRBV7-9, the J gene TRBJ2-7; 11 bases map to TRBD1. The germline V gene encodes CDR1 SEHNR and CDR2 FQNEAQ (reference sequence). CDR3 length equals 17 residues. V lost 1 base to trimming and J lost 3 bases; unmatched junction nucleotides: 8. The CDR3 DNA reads TGTGCCAGCAGCTTAGGGACGGCTGGGACAGGGGGCTACGAGCAGTACTTC. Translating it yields CASSLGTAGTGGYEQYF.

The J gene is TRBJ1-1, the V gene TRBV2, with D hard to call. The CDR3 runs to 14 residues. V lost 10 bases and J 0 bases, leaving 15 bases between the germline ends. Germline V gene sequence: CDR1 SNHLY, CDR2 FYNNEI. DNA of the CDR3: TGTGCCACCTTCGGGGTGAAGGTGAACACTGAAGCTTTCTTT. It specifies CATFGVKVNTEAFF. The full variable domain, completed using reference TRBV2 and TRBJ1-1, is EPEVTQTPSHQVTQMGQEVILRCVPISNHLYFYWYRQILGQKVEFLVSFYNNEISEKSEIFDDQFSVERPDGSNFTLKIRSTKLEDSAMYFCATFGVKVNTEAFFGQGTRLTVV.

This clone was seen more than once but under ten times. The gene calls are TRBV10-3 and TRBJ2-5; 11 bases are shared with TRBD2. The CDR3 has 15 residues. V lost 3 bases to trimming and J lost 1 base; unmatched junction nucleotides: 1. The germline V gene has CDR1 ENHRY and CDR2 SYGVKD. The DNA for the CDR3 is TGTGCCATCAGTGATAGCGGGGGGGCCCAAGAGACCCAGTACTTC. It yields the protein CAISDSGGAQETQYF.

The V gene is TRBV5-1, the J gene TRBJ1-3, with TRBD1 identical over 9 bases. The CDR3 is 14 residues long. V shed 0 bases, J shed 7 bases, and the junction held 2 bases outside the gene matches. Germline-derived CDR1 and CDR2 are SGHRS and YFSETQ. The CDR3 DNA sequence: TGCGCCAGCAGCTTGGACAGGGGGCAGAACACCATATATTTT. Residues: CASSLDRGQNTIYF.

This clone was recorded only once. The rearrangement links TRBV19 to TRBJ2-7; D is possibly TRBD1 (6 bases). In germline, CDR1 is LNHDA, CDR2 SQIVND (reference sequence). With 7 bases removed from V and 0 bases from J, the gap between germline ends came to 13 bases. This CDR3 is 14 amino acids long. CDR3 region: CASTPTDSSYEQYF. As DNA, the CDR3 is TGTGCCAGTACCCCGACGGACAGCTCCTACGAGCAGTACTTC.

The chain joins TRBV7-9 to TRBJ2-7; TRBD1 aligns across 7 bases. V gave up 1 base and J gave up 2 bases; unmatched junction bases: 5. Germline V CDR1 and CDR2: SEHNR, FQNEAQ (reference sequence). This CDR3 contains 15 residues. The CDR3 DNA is TGTGCCAGCAGCTTAGACAACAGGGGTCCCTACGAGCAGTACTTC. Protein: CASSLDNRGPYEQYF.

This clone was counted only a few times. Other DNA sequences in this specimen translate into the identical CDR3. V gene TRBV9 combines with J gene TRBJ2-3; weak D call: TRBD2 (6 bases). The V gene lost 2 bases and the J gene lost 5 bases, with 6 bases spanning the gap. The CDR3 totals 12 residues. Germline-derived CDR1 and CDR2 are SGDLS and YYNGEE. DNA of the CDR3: TGTGCCAGCAGCGTGGGGGGAGATACGCAGTATTTT. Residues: CASSVGGDTQYF.

The DNA of the CDR3 is TGTGCCAGCAGCATCACGAGACTAGCGAGCACAGATACGCAGTATTTT. Encoded protein: CASSITRLASTDTQYF. The chain carries TRBV5-4 and TRBJ2-3, with TRBD2 identical over 8 bases. The trim removed 4 bases at V and 0 bases at J, leaving 7 bases unmatched. This CDR3 contains 16 residues. CDR1 is SGHNT, CDR2 YYREEE, per germline (reference sequence).

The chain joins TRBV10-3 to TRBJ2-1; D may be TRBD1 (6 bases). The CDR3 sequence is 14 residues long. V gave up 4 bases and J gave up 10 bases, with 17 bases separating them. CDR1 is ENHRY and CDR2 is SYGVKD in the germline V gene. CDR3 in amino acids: CAISAVPSRGEQFF. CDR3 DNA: TGTGCCATCAGTGCTGTCCCTAGCAGGGGCGAGCAGTTCTTC.

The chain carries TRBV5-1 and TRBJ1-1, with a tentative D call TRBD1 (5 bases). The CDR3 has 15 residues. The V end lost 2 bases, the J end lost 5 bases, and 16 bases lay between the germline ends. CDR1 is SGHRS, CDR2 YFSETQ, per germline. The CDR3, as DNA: TGCGCCAGCAGCTTTGGTGTCAGGGTAATGACTGAAGCTTTCTTT. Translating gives CASSFGVRVMTEAFF.

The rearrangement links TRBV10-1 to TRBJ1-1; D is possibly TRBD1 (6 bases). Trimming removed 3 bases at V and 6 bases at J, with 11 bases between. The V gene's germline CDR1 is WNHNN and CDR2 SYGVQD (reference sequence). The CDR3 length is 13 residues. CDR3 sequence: CASSDTGPPEAFF. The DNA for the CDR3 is TGCGCCAGCAGTGATACAGGGCCGCCTGAAGCTTTCTTT.

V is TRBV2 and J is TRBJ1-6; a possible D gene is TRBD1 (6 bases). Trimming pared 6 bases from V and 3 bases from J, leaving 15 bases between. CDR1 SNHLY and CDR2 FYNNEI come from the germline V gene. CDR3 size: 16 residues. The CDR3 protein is CASRMSGVFYNSPLHF. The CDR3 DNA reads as TGTGCCAGCAGAATGTCAGGGGTTTTCTATAATTCACCCCTCCACTTT.

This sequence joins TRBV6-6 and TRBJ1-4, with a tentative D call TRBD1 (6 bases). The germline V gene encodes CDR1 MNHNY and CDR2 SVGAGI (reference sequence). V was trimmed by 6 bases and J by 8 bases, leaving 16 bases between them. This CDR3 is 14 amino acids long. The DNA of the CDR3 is TGTGCCAGCAGGCCAGGGACAATCGGGGAAAAACTGTTTTTT. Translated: CASRPGTIGEKLFF.

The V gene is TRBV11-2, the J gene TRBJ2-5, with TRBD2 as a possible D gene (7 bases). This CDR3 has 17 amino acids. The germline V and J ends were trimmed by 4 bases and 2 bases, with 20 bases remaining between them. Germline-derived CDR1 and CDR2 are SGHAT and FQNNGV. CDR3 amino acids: CASSSGGGGQGQETQYF. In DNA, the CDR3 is TGTGCCAGCAGCTCCGGTGGGGGGGGCCAGGGGCAAGAGACCCAGTACTTC. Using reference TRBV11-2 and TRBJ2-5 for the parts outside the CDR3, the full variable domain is EAGVAQSPRYKIIEKRQSVAFWCNPISGHATLYWYQQILGQGPKLLIQFQNNGVVDDSQLPKDRFSAERLKGVDSTLKIQPAKLEDSAVYLCASSSGGGGQGQETQYFGPGTRLLVL.

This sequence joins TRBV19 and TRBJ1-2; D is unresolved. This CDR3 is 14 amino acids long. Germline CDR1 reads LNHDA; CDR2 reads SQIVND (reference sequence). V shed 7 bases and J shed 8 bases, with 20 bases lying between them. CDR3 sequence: CASIQSAGGNGYTF. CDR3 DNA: TGTGCCAGTATTCAATCCGCGGGTGGTAACGGCTACACCTTC.

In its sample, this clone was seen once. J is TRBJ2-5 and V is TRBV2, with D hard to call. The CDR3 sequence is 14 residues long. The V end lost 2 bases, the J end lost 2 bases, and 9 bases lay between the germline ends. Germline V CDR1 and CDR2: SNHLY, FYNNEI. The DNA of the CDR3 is TGTGCCAGCAGTGAATTGGCAGGACAAGAGACCCAGTACTTC. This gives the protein CASSELAGQETQYF.

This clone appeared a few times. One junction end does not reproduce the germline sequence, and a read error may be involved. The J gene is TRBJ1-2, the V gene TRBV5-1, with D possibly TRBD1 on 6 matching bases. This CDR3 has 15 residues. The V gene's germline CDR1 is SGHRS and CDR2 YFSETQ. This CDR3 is CASRLGPGQLYGYTF. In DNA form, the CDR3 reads TGCGCCAGCAGATTGGGCCCTGGACAGCTCTATGGCTACACCTTC. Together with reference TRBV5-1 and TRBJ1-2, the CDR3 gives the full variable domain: KAGVTQTPRYLIKTRGQQVTLSCSPISGHRSVSWYQQTPGQGLQFLFEYFSETQRNKGNFPGRFSGRQFSNSRSEMNVSTLELGDSALYLCASRLGPGQLYGYTFGSGTRLTVV.

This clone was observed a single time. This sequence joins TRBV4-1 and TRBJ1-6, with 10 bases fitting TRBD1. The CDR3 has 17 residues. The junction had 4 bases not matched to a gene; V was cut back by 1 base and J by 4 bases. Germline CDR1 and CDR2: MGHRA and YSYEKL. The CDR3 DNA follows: TGCGCCAGCAGCCAAGGTCGGACAGGGGGATATAATTCACCCCTCCACTTT. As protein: CASSQGRTGGYNSPLHF.

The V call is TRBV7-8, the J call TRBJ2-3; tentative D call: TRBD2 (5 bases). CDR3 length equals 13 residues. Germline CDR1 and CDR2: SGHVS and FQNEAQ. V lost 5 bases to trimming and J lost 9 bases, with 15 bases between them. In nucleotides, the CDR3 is TGTGCCAGCAGCCTTGACTCTAGCTGGACGCAGTATTTT. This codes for CASSLDSSWTQYF.

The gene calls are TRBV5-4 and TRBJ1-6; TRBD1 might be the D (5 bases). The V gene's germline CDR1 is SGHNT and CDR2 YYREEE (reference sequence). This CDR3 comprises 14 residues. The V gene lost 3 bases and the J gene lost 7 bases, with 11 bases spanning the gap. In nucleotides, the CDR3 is TGTGCCAGCAGCTCTACAGGACTAAATTCACCCCTCCACTTT. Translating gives CASSSTGLNSPLHF.

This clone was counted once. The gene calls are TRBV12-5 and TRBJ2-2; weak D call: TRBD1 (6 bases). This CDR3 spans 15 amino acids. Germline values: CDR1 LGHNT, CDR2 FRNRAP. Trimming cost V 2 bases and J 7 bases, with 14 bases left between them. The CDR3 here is CASGLLQGKGGELFF. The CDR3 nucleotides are TGTGCTAGTGGTTTGTTACAGGGCAAGGGCGGGGAGCTGTTTTTT.

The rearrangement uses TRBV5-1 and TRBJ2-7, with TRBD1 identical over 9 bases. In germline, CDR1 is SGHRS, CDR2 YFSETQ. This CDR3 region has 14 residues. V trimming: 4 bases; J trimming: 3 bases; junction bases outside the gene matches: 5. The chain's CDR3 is CASSPRTGDYEQYF. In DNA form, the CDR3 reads TGCGCCAGCAGCCCCCGGACAGGGGACTACGAGCAGTACTTC.

CDR3 in amino acids: CASSEYRGNNEQFF. CDR3 sequence (DNA): TGTGCCAGCAGTGAGTACAGGGGAAACAATGAGCAGTTCTTC. The chain joins TRBV25-1 to TRBJ2-1; 7 positions agree with TRBD1. This CDR3 comprises 14 residues. Germline lookup yields CDR1 MGHDK and CDR2 SYGVNS. J lost 5 bases, V lost 3 bases, and 4 bases had no gene match.

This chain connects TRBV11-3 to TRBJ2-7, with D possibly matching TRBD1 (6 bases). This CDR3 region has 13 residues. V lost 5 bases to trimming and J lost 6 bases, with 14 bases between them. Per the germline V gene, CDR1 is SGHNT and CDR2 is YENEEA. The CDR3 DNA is TGTGCCAGCAGCCCAGAGGGCAGGGGCGAGCAGTACTTC. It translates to CASSPEGRGEQYF.